This TCR beta chain stems from a study of blood T cell repertoires in COVID-19. Study details: PBMCs, B-cell-depleted T cells, or T cells were the source of the cDNA or gDNA that made up the material.

Profiling relied on immunoSEQ multiplex PCR, and the TCRdb table lists in-frame clones only, not all of them. The sample includes hundreds of thousands of clones, about 85% of them seen just once. CDR3 length: 15 amino acids. V trimming: 2 bases; J trimming: 1 base; junction bases outside the gene matches: 1. CDR1 is SGHRS and CDR2 is YFSETQ in the germline V gene. This clonotype originated in a man aged 40-50 years who had recovered from COVID-19. The chain couples TRBV5-1 to TRBJ1-1; 11 nucleotides agree with TRBD1. The material sequenced was PBMCs or T cells enriched from blood (not recorded which). CDR3 DNA: TGCGCCAGCAGCTTTGGGACAGGGGGGAACACTGAAGCTTTCTTT. It yields the protein CASSFGTGGNTEAFF.